The 6 T cell receptor beta chains given below trace back to one sample, sequenced in a study of naive and memory T cell subsets. Broader study findings: Especially in CD8 cells, naive repertoires contained a few larger clonotypes, possibly CD45RA-re-expressing memory cells.

Two oligonucleotides, mixed equimolar, formed the beta constant-region primer covering TRBC1 and TRBC2. The ligated cDNA underwent four PCR rounds using SP2 and nested alpha and beta constant-region primers. Each CDR3 protein is one row after TCRdb ran MiXCR on the UMI-ligation and nested PCR reads. The table includes about 150,000 distinct CDR3 sequences, 20% to 25% detected once. Antigens for these TCRs are unknown. The sample comprised naive CD4+ T cells from blood. The receptors here all came from a human donor in good health.

The genes are TRBV19 and TRBJ2-1, with D uncertain. CDR3 length: 14 residues. Germline loops: CDR1 LNHDA, CDR2 SQIVND (reference sequence). Trimming cost V 5 bases and J 8 bases, with 16 bases left between them. The DNA of the CDR3 is TGTGCCAGTAGTCCCAGGCCAACTGGGGATGAGCAGTTCTTC. This codes for CASSPRPTGDEQFF.

This clonotype was counted many times. The rearrangement links TRBV20-1 to TRBJ2-1; D is undetermined. This CDR3 region has 11 residues. Germline CDR1 and CDR2: DFQATT and SNEGSKA (reference sequence). V shed 6 bases and J shed 10 bases, with 13 bases lying between them. The chain's CDR3 is CSAASGPEQFF. The CDR3 region has the DNA TGCAGTGCCGCCTCGGGTCCCGAGCAGTTCTTC.

The chain couples TRBV24-1 to TRBJ2-1; D is possibly TRBD2 (5 bases). This CDR3 has 13 amino acids. Germline CDR1 and CDR2: KGHDR and SFDVKD. V was trimmed by 4 bases and J by 12 bases, leaving 15 bases between them. The CDR3 protein is CATSEYSTRGQFF. DNA of the CDR3: TGTGCCACCAGTGAGTACAGCACCCGGGGGCAGTTCTTC.

This clonotype was seen more than once but under ten times. The chain employs TRBV27 and TRBJ2-7, with 8 bases aligning to TRBD1. Germline lookup yields CDR1 MNHEY and CDR2 SMNVEV (reference sequence). Germline trimming cut 8 bases from V and 3 bases from J; bases unmatched to any gene: 12. The CDR3 runs to 15 residues. In DNA form, the CDR3 reads TGTGCCAGCCGCAAACCCGGACAGGGACGCTACGAGCAGTACTTC. This encodes CASRKPGQGRYEQYF.

This clonotype turned up a few times. The genes are TRBV6-2 or TRBV6-3 and TRBJ2-1; D is perhaps TRBD1 (5 bases). Per the germline V gene, CDR1 is MNHEY and CDR2 is SVGEGT. V was cut by 8 bases and J by 0 bases, with 17 bases left in between. The CDR3 length is 16 residues. The DNA of the CDR3 is TGTGCCAGCGATCGCAGGGATTTGGGCTCCTACAATGAGCAGTTCTTC. It specifies CASDRRDLGSYNEQFF.

There are a few counts of this clonotype. The CDR3 region has the DNA TGCAGTGCTAGTCTCCCCCAGGGTTATAGCAATCAGCCCCAGCATTTT. It is translated as CSASLPQGYSNQPQHF. The V gene is TRBV20-1, the J gene TRBJ1-5; maybe TRBD1 (5 bases). The germline V gene encodes CDR1 DFQATT and CDR2 SNEGSKA (reference sequence). The V end was cut by 3 bases, the J end by 0 bases, with 15 bases between. CDR3 length: 16 residues.